This T cell receptor beta chain was retrieved from a study of blood T cell repertoires in COVID-19. The germline CDR1 and CDR2 sequences are SGDLS and YYNGEE. Trimming cost V 0 bases and J 5 bases, with 9 bases left between them. The CDR3 covers 14 residues. Per the authors' pipeline: How many nucleated cells were present was estimated from reference gene primer amplification. Sequencing used immunoSEQ multiplex PCR; TCRdb keeps in-frame clones, though not all of them. That table is the source of V, J and clone size, and D and trimming were worked out from the DNA. In the table there are around 260,000 clones, 80% to 90% of which are singletons.

This chain connects TRBV9 to TRBJ2-1; D is perhaps TRBD2 (6 bases). This clonotype originated in a woman aged 25 to 39 with active or convalescent COVID-19. The material sequenced was peripheral blood. The CDR3 protein is CASSVVGGDNEQFF. CDR3 nucleotide sequence: TGTGCCAGCAGCGTAGTCGGGGGAGACAATGAGCAGTTCTTC.